This T cell receptor (beta chain) was recorded in a study of T cells expressing NK-cell markers. For the study at large: From sorted CD3+CD56+NKG2C+, CD3+CD56+NKG2C- and CD3+CD56-NKG2C+ T cells came the TCR beta repertoires.

Comments on this clonotype: Its antigen is not identified.

Generation of TCR beta cDNA was performed by 5'RACE template switching incorporating UMIs. TCRdb reworked the 5' RACE reads into one entry per CDR3 protein, no DNA. Its clone listing holds 150,000 to 170,000 distinct CDR3 sequences. Findings and caveats of the study: These clonotypes also led the CD3+CD56-NKG2C+ fraction in a handful of donors.

The receptor's source is a woman between 50 and 59 years old in good health. The sequencing sample was made of blood T cells: a sorted CD56 or NKG2C T cell subset, CD4+ or CD8+ T cells, or bulk PBMC T cells (not recorded which).

The CDR3 sequence is CASTPIGGSETQYF. The chain links TRBV6-5 to TRBJ2-5; there is no DNA to check the TCRdb D call of TRBD1. Germline V gene sequence: CDR1 MNHEY, CDR2 SVGAGI. The CDR3 runs to 14 residues.